In its sample, the clone carrying this T cell receptor beta chain was seen a few times. The target antigen is unknown. These data originate in a study of identical twins. General study results and limits: Without tracking the same donors, conclusions rested on cross-sectional statistical analysis. Memory repertoires lacked the insertion deficit that abundant cord blood beta clonotypes showed. Invariant cells of the MAIT and iNKT types might have partly distorted the zero-insertion analyses.

Using its own MiXCR run on the 5' RACE reads, TCRdb lists one record per CDR3 protein. The sample contains about 240,000 distinct CDR3 sequences, roughly 13% of which appear only once. Germline loops: CDR1 SQVTM, CDR2 ANQGSEA. The trim removed 7 bases at V and 4 bases at J, leaving 6 bases unmatched. The CDR3 loop spans 13 amino acids. Everyone who donated was a healthy Caucasian. The same sample was also studied in work on yellow fever vaccine responses in identical twins.

This TCR came from a woman aged 18-29 years in good health. The V gene is TRBV29-1, the J gene TRBJ1-5; 8 bases agree with TRBD1. The sample was memory (CD45RO+) T cells sorted from blood. The CDR3 DNA reads as TGCAGCGCCCAGGGGGCGCGGAATCAGCCCCAGCATTTT. Protein: CSAQGARNQPQHF.